This T cell receptor (beta chain) came from a study of vaccination effects on CD4 cells after COVID-19. Across the study: Participants completed two doses of the BNT162b2 or mRNA-1273 vaccine.

Sequencing in the ViraFEST assay came after antigen-specific CD4+ T cells had been expanded with viral peptide pools, which were used to stimulate PBMC. The authors isolated CD4+ T cells after less than eleven days of culture. By PCR, the person was confirmed to have had SARS-CoV-2 infection between March and December 2020. With respect to this clone: Its antigen remains unknown.

Measured with immunoSEQ multiplex PCR; TCRdb has only the in-frame clones, and not every one. The sample contains 20,000 to 30,000 clones, approximately 62% of which appear only once. J gave up 2 bases and V 3 bases, and 5 bases lay outside the gene matches. CDR3 length: 15 residues. The germline V gene has CDR1 SGHRS and CDR2 YFSETQ. Study conclusions and caveats: Late post-vaccination samples showed marked contraction of infection- and vaccine-induced clones.

The specimen comprised CD4+ T cells from PBMCs cultured with SARS-CoV-2 spike peptides, sampled before COVID-19 vaccination. V gene TRBV5-1 combines with J gene TRBJ2-7, with TRBD1 matching 10 bases. The clonotype comes from a human donor who had a prior SARS-CoV-2 infection. The CDR3 bases are TGCGCCAGCAGCTGGAGGGACAGGGGCGCCTACGAGCAGTACTTC. Its protein is CASSWRDRGAYEQYF.